This TCR beta chain was documented in a study of T cell repertoires in cytomegalovirus infection. Study-wide background: CMV epitopes, recently identified HLA-C-restricted and well-studied HLA-B-restricted, were used. Matching HLA type and CMV infection were both indicated by public TCR beta signatures.

V lost 4 bases to trimming and J lost 6 bases; unmatched junction nucleotides: 9. Germline values: CDR1 LGHDT, CDR2 YNNKEL (reference sequence). CDR3 length: 16 amino acids. One entry per CDR3 protein results from TCRdb running MiXCR on the reads. The sample records a few hundred thousand distinct CDR3 sequences, approximately 40% being singletons. In regard to this clonotype: Its antigen is currently unknown.

Study observations and caveats: Carriage of CMV together with the relevant HLA was identifiable through cumulative public TCR beta family frequency. Ex vivo responses were dominated by HLA-C-restricted CMV-specific TCR beta clonotypes.

The starting material was cultured PBMCs, obtained from culture after CMV antigen stimulation. This sequence originates from a human donor in good health (CMV status not recorded). Some clones in this sample may be carry-over from other donors' samples. The rearrangement uses TRBV3-1 and TRBJ2-1; TRBD2 aligns across 10 bases. As DNA, the CDR3 is TGTGCCAGCAGCCCCGATACTAGCGGGGATCGCAATGAGCAGTTCTTC. Amino acids: CASSPDTSGDRNEQFF.